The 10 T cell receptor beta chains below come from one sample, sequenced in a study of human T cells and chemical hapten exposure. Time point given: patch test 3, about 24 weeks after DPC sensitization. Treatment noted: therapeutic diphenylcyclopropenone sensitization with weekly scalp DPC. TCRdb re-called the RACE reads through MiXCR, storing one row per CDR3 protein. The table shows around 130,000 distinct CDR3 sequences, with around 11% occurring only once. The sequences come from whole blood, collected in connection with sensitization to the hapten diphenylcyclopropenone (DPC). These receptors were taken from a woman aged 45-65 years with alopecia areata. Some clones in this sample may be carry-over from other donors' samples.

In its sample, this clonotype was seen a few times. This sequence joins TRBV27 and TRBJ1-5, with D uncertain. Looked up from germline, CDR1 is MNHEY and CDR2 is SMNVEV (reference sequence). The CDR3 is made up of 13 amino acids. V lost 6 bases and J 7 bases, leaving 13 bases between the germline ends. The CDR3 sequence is CASSPWVDQPQHF. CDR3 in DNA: TGTGCCAGCAGCCCGTGGGTCGACCAGCCCCAGCATTTT.

The CDR3 DNA is TGTGCCAGCAGCCAGCGCAGGGTCGGCACTGAAGCTTTCTTT. Protein product: CASSQRRVGTEAFF. The gene calls are TRBV14 and TRBJ1-1, with a tentative D call TRBD1 (5 bases). Germline V gives CDR1 SGHDN, CDR2 FVKESK. Trimming stripped 3 bases from V and 4 bases from J, with 12 bases between. The CDR3 loop spans 14 amino acids.

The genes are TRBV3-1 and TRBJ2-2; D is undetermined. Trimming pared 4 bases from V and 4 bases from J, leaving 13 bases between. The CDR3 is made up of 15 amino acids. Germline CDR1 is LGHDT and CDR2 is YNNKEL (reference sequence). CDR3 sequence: CASSPTTRPTGELFF. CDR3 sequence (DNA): TGTGCCAGCAGCCCCACGACGCGTCCCACCGGGGAGCTGTTTTTT.

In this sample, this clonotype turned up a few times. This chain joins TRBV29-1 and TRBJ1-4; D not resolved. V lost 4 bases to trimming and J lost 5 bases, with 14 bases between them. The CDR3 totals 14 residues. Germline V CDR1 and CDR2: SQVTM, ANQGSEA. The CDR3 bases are TGCAGCGTTGCTGAGGGAATCCCCAATGAAAAACTGTTTTTT. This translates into CSVAEGIPNEKLFF.

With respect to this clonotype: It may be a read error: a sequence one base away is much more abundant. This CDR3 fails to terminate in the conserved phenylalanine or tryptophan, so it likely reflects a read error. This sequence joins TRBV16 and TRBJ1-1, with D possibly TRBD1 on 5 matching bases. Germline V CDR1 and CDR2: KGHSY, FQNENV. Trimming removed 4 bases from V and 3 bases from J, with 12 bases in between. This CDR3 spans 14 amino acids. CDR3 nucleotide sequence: TGTGCCAGCAGCCTCCACTCGGGGGACACTGAAGCTTTCTCT. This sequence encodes CASSLHSGDTEAFS.

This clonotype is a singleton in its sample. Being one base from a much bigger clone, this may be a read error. In nucleotides, the CDR3 is TGCAGCGTTGATGGTGGGGCCACCATCCTCCAAGAGACCCAGTACTTC. Amino acid sequence: CSVDGGATILQETQYF. The gene calls are TRBV29-1 and TRBJ2-5; D is possibly TRBD1 (5 bases). CDR3 length: 16 amino acids. The germline gives CDR1 SQVTM, CDR2 ANQGSEA. With 3 bases removed from V and 1 base from J, the gap between germline ends came to 18 bases.

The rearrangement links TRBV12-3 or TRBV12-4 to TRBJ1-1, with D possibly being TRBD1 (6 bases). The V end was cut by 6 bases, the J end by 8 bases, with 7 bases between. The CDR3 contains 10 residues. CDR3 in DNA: TGTGCCAGCAGGGGGGCAGAAGCTTTCTTT. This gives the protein CASRGAEAFF.

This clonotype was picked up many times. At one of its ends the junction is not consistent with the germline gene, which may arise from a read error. CDR3 in DNA: TGCAGTGCTAGAGGGACAACATATAGTTCACCCCTCCACTTT. This encodes CSARGTTYSSPLHF. The V call is TRBV20-1, the J call TRBJ1-6, with a weak D call TRBD1 (5 bases). Germline V gene lookup returns CDR1 DFQATT and CDR2 SNEGSKA (reference sequence). The CDR3 spans 14 residues.

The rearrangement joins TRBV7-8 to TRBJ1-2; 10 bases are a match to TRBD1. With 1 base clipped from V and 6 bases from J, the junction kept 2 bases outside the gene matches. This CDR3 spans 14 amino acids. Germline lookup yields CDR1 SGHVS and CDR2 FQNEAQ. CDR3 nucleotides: TGTGCCAGCAGCTTAGGAGACAGGGGGCATGGCTACACCTTC. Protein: CASSLGDRGHGYTF.

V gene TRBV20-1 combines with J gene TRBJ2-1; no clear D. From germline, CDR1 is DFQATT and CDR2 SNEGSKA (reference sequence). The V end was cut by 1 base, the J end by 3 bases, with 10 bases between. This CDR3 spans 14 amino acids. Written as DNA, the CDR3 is TGCAGTGCTAGAGTCAGGTTGGGCTACAATGAGCAGTTCTTC. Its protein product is CSARVRLGYNEQFF.